Sequencing of this TCR beta chain was carried out in a study of T cell responses to AZD1222 COVID-19 vaccine. Study background: Doses given second, at about 4 or about 12 weeks, were pooled.

Measured with immunoSEQ multiplex PCR; TCRdb has only the in-frame clones, and not every one. Among 150,000 or so clones listed, about 91% were seen once. Study-wide results and caveats: The study sampled repertoires only after the peak T cell response. Donors were chiefly white British, with a greater number of females, and clonal diversity was perhaps underestimated.

CDR1 is SQVTM and CDR2 is ANQGSEA in the germline V gene. This CDR3 comprises 13 residues. V lost 6 bases and J 2 bases, leaving 8 bases between the germline ends. This clone was seen only once. The antigen is unknown. The source was peripheral blood, collected on day 0 of AZD1222 vaccination. This clonotype was obtained from an adult in good health. V is TRBV29-1 and J is TRBJ2-6, with D maybe TRBD1 (5 bases). In DNA, the CDR3 is TGCAGCGTCCTAGGGGCTGGGGCCAACGTCCTGACTTTC. It yields the protein CSVLGAGANVLTF.